These 10 T cell receptor beta chains were all obtained from the same sample, sequenced in a study of T cell responses to AZD1222 COVID-19 vaccine. The protocol was immunoSEQ multiplex PCR, while the TCRdb copy is restricted to in-frame clones and leaves out a portion. Of some 120,000 clones in the sample, roughly nine tenths were seen once. Here the sequenced sample was peripheral blood, taken on day 0 of AZD1222 vaccination. Receptor source: an adult in good health.

The V and J genes are TRBV25-1 and TRBJ1-6; the D is unclear. Germline CDR1 and CDR2: MGHDK and SYGVNS. The CDR3 sequence is 17 residues long. The V end lost 3 bases, the J end lost 0 bases, and 12 bases lay between the germline ends. The CDR3 nucleotides read TGTGCCAGCAGTGATACTCGAGGGAGCTCCTATAATTCACCCCTCCACTTT. The encoded protein is CASSDTRGSSYNSPLHF. Full variable domain (rest looked up from reference TRBV25-1 and TRBJ1-6): EADIYQTPRYLVIGTGKKITLECSQTMGHDKMYWYQQDPGMELHLIHYSYGVNSTEKGDLSSESTVSRIRTEHFPLTLESARPSHTSQYLCASSDTRGSSYNSPLHFGNGTRLTVT.

V usage is TRBV19 and J usage is TRBJ2-5; D remains ambiguous. With 7 bases removed from V and 5 bases from J, the gap between germline ends came to 20 bases. The CDR3 consists of 15 residues. CDR1 is LNHDA and CDR2 is SQIVND in the germline V gene (reference sequence). The CDR3 bases are TGTGCCAGTAACCCCCGGGCTGCTTTAACGGAGACCCAGTACTTC. Protein sequence: CASNPRAALTETQYF.

This chain links TRBV18 with TRBJ2-2; D is undetermined. Germline V gene sequence: CDR1 KGHSH, CDR2 LQKENI. The CDR3 is made up of 13 amino acids. V was pared by 3 bases and J by 5 bases, with 7 bases between. The CDR3 DNA is TGTGCCAGCTCACCCACGGTTACCGGGGAGCTGTTTTTT. As protein: CASSPTVTGELFF.

The V call is TRBV18, the J call TRBJ2-3; D not resolved. Looked up from germline, CDR1 is KGHSH and CDR2 is LQKENI. The V and J ends lost 3 bases and 3 bases respectively, with 7 bases between them. The CDR3 length is 13 residues. In DNA form, the CDR3 reads TGTGCCAGCTCACCCGATGGTACAGATACGCAGTATTTT. Its translation: CASSPDGTDTQYF.

V and J are TRBV24-1 and TRBJ1-1; tentative D call: TRBD1 (6 bases). The germline gives CDR1 KGHDR, CDR2 SFDVKD. V was pared by 7 bases and J by 5 bases, with 13 bases between. This CDR3 has 13 amino acids. The CDR3 DNA reads TGTGCCACCAGGGGGGGCGCGGGGACTGAAGCTTTCTTT. Its protein is CATRGGAGTEAFF.

The V call is TRBV3-1 (or the pseudogene TRBV3-2), the J call TRBJ2-3, with unresolved D. The CDR3 covers 13 residues. The V end lost 0 bases, the J end lost 6 bases, and 7 bases lay between the germline ends. Germline lookup yields CDR1 LGHDT and CDR2 YNNKEL (reference sequence). In DNA form, the CDR3 reads TGTGCCAGCAGCCAAGACTACATGGATACGCAGTATTTT. It is translated as CASSQDYMDTQYF.

About this clone: The same CDR3 also results from other DNA sequences found in this sample. This chain links TRBV12-3 or TRBV12-4 with TRBJ2-5; no clear D gene. V was trimmed by 3 bases and J by 4 bases, leaving 9 bases between them. The CDR3 length is 13 residues. This chain's CDR3 is CASSFGGLETQYF. The CDR3 nucleotides read TGTGCCAGCAGTTTTGGCGGTCTAGAGACCCAGTACTTC.

The V gene is TRBV18, the J gene TRBJ2-1; TRBD2 matches 12 bases. Unmatched junction bases numbered 10, after V lost 4 bases and J lost 9 bases. The CDR3 loop spans 16 amino acids. Germline CDR1 is KGHSH and CDR2 is LQKENI. The CDR3 sequence is CASSQLLAGGLSEQFF. CDR3 bases: TGTGCCAGCTCACAATTACTAGCGGGAGGATTGAGTGAGCAGTTCTTC.

The chain joins TRBV5-4 to TRBJ2-5, with D possibly being TRBD2 (6 bases). The CDR3 consists of 14 residues. Germline V CDR1 and CDR2: SGHNT, YYREEE (reference sequence). Trimming removed 3 bases at V and 5 bases at J, with 14 bases between. CDR3 sequence: CASSSRGGGETQYF. The CDR3 DNA follows: TGTGCCAGCAGCTCGCGTGGGGGAGGCGAGACCCAGTACTTC.

The gene calls are TRBV10-3 and TRBJ1-2; 8 bases match TRBD1. CDR3 length: 13 amino acids. The V segment lost 3 bases and the J segment 4 bases; nucleotides outside the gene matches: 1. Germline CDR1 ENHRY, CDR2 SYGVKD. CDR3 DNA sequence: TGTGCCATCAGTGATGACAGGGGCTATGGCTACACCTTC. This codes for CAISDDRGYGYTF.